This is a list of T cell receptor beta chains from one sample in a study of cytomegalovirus exposure and HLA in healthy donors. This table comes from immunoSEQ multiplex PCR, and its TCRdb copy is limited to in-frame clones, with some not included. The sample consists of about 180,000 clones, about three quarters of them appearing once. Sequenced: PBMCs. Receptors were obtained from a man younger than 35 in good health and CMV-seronegative. Each CDR3 is given with its conserved first and last residue. D genes are given only for firm matches. Some rows mark clone size as missing; the rest say once, few, many or name a class of expanded clone.

j_call	v_call	d_call	clone_size	cdr3_aa	cdr3_nt
TRBJ1-2	TRBV29-1	TRBD1	.	CSVEDRGWGYTF	TGCAGCGTAGAGGACAGGGGTTGGGGCTACACCTTC
TRBJ1-3	TRBV5-4	.	once	CASSLRRTALSGNTIYF	TGTGCCAGCAGCTTAAGGAGGACGGCCCTCTCTGGAAACACCATATATTTT
TRBJ1-1	TRBV7-5	.	.	CARSFGWQGTEAFF	TGTGCCAGAAGCTTTGGGTGGCAGGGCACTGAAGCTTTCTTT
TRBJ1-2	TRBV4-1	.	.	CASSPSATTDYGYPF	TGCGCCAGCAGCCCCTCAGCTACCACAGACTATGGCTACCCCTTC
TRBJ2-3	TRBV5-1	.	.	CASSLEWASTDTQYF	TGCGCCAGCAGCCTCGAGTGGGCTAGCACAGATACGCAGTATTTT
TRBJ2-7	TRBV6-6	.	.	CASSYEVTGSSHEQYF	TGTGCCAGCAGTTACGAGGTAACAGGGAGTTCACACGAGCAGTACTTC
TRBJ2-5	TRBV5-4	.	few	CASSLGGALLETQYF	TGTGCCAGCAGCTTGGGCGGGGCTTTATTAGAGACCCAGTACTTC
TRBJ2-7	TRBV27	.	few	CASSPSYRDEQYF	TGTGCCAGCAGTCCCTCCTACAGGGACGAGCAGTACTTC
TRBJ2-7	TRBV6-6	TRBD1	.	CASSYDRGEQYF	TGTGCCAGCAGTTATGACAGGGGCGAGCAGTACTTC
TRBJ1-4	TRBV28	TRBD1	once	CASSLGQGWGKLFF	TGTGCCAGCAGTTTAGGACAGGGATGGGGAAAACTGTTTTTT
TRBJ1-6	TRBV23-1	.	.	CGHQTAGFYNSPLHF	TGCGGGCATCAAACCGCGGGTTTCTATAATTCACCCCTCCACTTT
TRBJ1-5	TRBV6-1	.	.	CASTGERANQPQHF	TGTGCCAGCACAGGGGAACGGGCGAATCAGCCCCAGCATTTT
TRBJ2-1	TRBV7-3	.	.	CASSLSFGGNNEQFF	TGTGCCAGCAGCTTGAGTTTCGGGGGAAACAATGAGCAGTTCTTC
TRBJ2-3	TRBV11-2	.	.	CASSLEPGRPDTQYF	TGTGCCAGCAGCTTAGAGCCAGGGCGTCCAGATACGCAGTATTTT
TRBJ2-1	TRBV7-3	.	.	CASSPRGPSSYNEQFF	TGTGCCAGCAGCCCCCGCGGTCCGAGCTCCTACAATGAGCAGTTCTTC
TRBJ1-1	TRBV29-1	TRBD1	few	CSARTGNTEAFF	TGCAGCGCCCGGACAGGGAACACTGAAGCTTTCTTT
TRBJ2-3	TRBV25-1	.	.	CASSVIDTQYF	TGTGCCAGCAGTGTTATAGATACGCAGTATTTT
TRBJ1-1	TRBV19	TRBD1	once	CASSTRGTGNILTEAFF	TGTGCCAGTAGTACCCGTGGGACAGGGAATATCCTCACTGAAGCTTTCTTT
TRBJ2-7	TRBV2	TRBD1	.	CASSEAQGAAGEQYF	TGTGCCAGCAGTGAAGCCCAGGGGGCGGCGGGGGAGCAGTACTTC
TRBJ2-1	TRBV9	TRBD2	.	CASSSSGLAGGQFF	TGTGCCAGCAGCAGTTCCGGACTAGCGGGGGGGCAGTTCTTC
TRBJ2-7	TRBV5-1	TRBD2	.	CASSSGTSGSVEYEQYF	TGCGCCAGCAGTAGCGGGACTAGCGGGAGTGTTGAATACGAGCAGTACTTC
TRBJ1-5	TRBV4-1	.	.	CASSLTIVTSSNQPQHF	TGCGCCAGCAGCCTTACGATAGTTACTTCTAGCAATCAGCCCCAGCATTTT
TRBJ2-7	TRBV28	TRBD1	once	CASRYRGQQYF	TGTGCCAGCAGGTACAGGGGCCAGCAGTACTTC
TRBJ2-3	TRBV7-9	TRBD2	.	CASPSGGGTDTQYF	TGTGCCAGCCCTAGCGGGGGGGGCACAGATACGCAGTATTTT
TRBJ1-1	TRBV5-5	TRBD1	.	CASSQQGPPNTEAFF	TGTGCCAGCAGCCAACAGGGGCCACCGAACACTGAAGCTTTCTTT
TRBJ1-2	TRBV27	.	.	CASSLSPVPRGGYTF	TGTGCCAGCAGTTTATCCCCTGTGCCTCGGGGTGGCTACACCTTC
TRBJ2-2	TRBV28	TRBD1	.	CATSGTVNTGELFF	TGTGCCACGTCCGGGACAGTAAACACCGGGGAGCTGTTTTTT
TRBJ1-6	TRBV6-1	.	.	CASSERVGHNSPLHF	TGTGCCAGCAGTGAGAGGGTCGGCCATAATTCACCCCTCCACTTT
TRBJ1-6	TRBV5-8	TRBD1	.	CASRTGGGNSPLHF	TGTGCCAGCAGGACAGGGGGAGGTAATTCACCCCTCCACTTT
TRBJ2-7	TRBV7-9	TRBD1	.	CASSLAYRTGTPYEQYF	TGTGCCAGCAGCTTAGCGTATAGGACAGGGACCCCCTACGAGCAGTACTTC
TRBJ2-3	TRBV7-9	.	.	CASSLMNRAGADTQYF	TGTGCCAGCAGCTTAATGAACAGGGCGGGCGCAGATACGCAGTATTTT
TRBJ1-1	TRBV5-6	.	.	CASSYRVGVNTEAFF	TGTGCCAGCAGCTACAGGGTCGGGGTGAACACTGAAGCTTTCTTT
TRBJ1-4	TRBV6-5	.	.	CASTAIKTGEKLFF	TGTGCCAGCACCGCGATTAAGACTGGCGAAAAACTGTTTTTT
TRBJ2-7	TRBV15	.	few	CATSGGQTPHEQYF	TGTGCCACCAGCGGAGGACAGACTCCCCACGAGCAGTACTTC
TRBJ1-2	TRBV19	.	once	CASSSDSNYGYTF	TGTGCCAGTAGTAGCGACAGTAACTATGGCTACACCTTC
TRBJ2-5	TRBV10-3	.	.	CAISVGGGETQYF	TGTGCCATCAGTGTGGGGGGGGGCGAGACCCAGTACTTC
TRBJ1-2	TRBV9	TRBD1	.	CASSEQTGSYGYTF	TGTGCCAGCAGTGAGCAGACAGGGAGCTATGGCTACACCTTC
TRBJ1-5	TRBV7-9	.	once	CASSSGVEQPQHF	TGTGCCAGCAGCTCGGGGGTTGAGCAGCCCCAGCATTTT
TRBJ2-5	TRBV12-1	.	.	CASSPGQGISRETQYF	TGTGCCAGCAGCCCGGGGCAGGGGATTTCAAGAGAGACCCAGTACTTC
TRBJ1-6	TRBV9	.	.	CASSQRGGLYNSPLHF	TGTGCCAGCAGCCAACGGGGGGGTCTGTATAATTCACCCCTCCACTTT
TRBJ2-2	TRBV5-4	TRBD1	.	CASSLVGTGGTGELFF	TGTGCCAGCAGCTTGGTCGGGACAGGAGGCACCGGGGAGCTGTTTTTT
TRBJ2-7	TRBV2	.	.	CASRQGGTPRIGGQYF	TGTGCCAGCAGGCAGGGCGGGACCCCTCGTATAGGCGGGCAGTACTTC
TRBJ2-5	TRBV5-1	TRBD2	.	CASSRLAGLETQYF	TGCGCCAGCAGCCGTCTAGCGGGGCTGGAGACCCAGTACTTC
TRBJ2-3	TRBV29-1	TRBD2	.	CSVEDYKGTSGSYTQYF	TGCAGCGTTGAAGACTATAAAGGAACTAGCGGGAGTTATACGCAGTATTTT
TRBJ1-5	TRBV6-5	.	.	CASSYSRSSNQPQHF	TGTGCCAGCAGTTACTCGAGGAGTAGCAATCAGCCCCAGCATTTT
TRBJ2-2	TRBV9	TRBD1	.	CASSVSDRGNTGELFF	TGTGCCAGCAGCGTCAGTGACAGGGGGAACACCGGGGAGCTGTTTTTT
TRBJ2-2	TRBV2	TRBD1	.	CASKADREVTGELFF	TGTGCCAGCAAGGCGGACAGGGAGGTCACCGGGGAGCTGTTTTTT
TRBJ1-1	TRBV15	TRBD1	.	CATSSIPPRDSRNTEAFF	TGTGCCACCAGCAGTATTCCTCCCCGGGACAGCCGGAACACTGAAGCTTTCTTT
TRBJ1-1	TRBV28	.	.	CASRQDLNTEAFF	TGTGCCAGCAGACAGGACCTGAACACTGAAGCTTTCTTT
TRBJ2-1	TRBV18	TRBD2	.	CASSLRTSGRADEQFF	TGTGCCAGCTCACTCCGGACTAGCGGGAGGGCGGATGAGCAGTTCTTC
TRBJ1-1	TRBV29-1	.	once	CSVTGRMNTEAFF	TGCAGCGTTACAGGGAGAATGAACACTGAAGCTTTCTTT
TRBJ2-4	TRBV5-5	TRBD1	.	CASSSGQGVGWNIQYF	TGTGCCAGCAGCTCCGGGCAGGGGGTGGGGTGGAACATTCAGTACTTC